Listed below are T cell receptor beta chains from one sample, sequenced in a study of post-analysis software for immune sequencing data. TCRdb analysed the PCR reads with MiXCR anew, one entry per CDR3 protein. Altogether about 190,000 distinct CDR3 sequences are present, around 29% being singletons, with the ten largest covering approximately 3.6%. Sequenced input: blood. These receptors came from a girl between 2 and 17 years old with multiple sclerosis. CDR3s include the opening cysteine and the closing phenylalanine or tryptophan. D genes are given only for firm matches. Size is stated for part of the rows, as once, few or many counts, or as a class when the clone is expanded.

cdr3_length,d_call,j_call,v_call,clone_size,cdr3_aa,cdr3_nt
13,TRBD1,TRBJ2-5,TRBV20-1,-,CSARIPGGNGQYF,TGCAGTGCTAGGATACCAGGGGGCAATGGGCAGTACTTC
15,TRBD1,TRBJ2-7,TRBV5-1,-,CASSLVPGQTYEQYF,TGCGCCAGCAGCTTGGTCCCGGGACAGACCTACGAGCAGTACTTC
19,TRBD1,TRBJ2-7,TRBV18,many,CASSPVLTGGQRELYEQYF,TGTGCCAGCTCACCTGTTTTGACAGGGGGCCAGCGGGAGCTATACGAGCAGTACTTC
14,-,TRBJ1-1,TRBV10-3,-,CAITELGGNTETFF,TGTGCCATCACTGAACTAGGTGGGAACACTGAAACTTTCTTT
13,-,TRBJ1-3,TRBV6-1,-,CASSDGPGNTIYF,TGTGCCAGCAGTGACGGTCCTGGAAACACCATATATTTT
14,TRBD1,TRBJ1-2,TRBV5-1,-,CASSVEGQGYGYTF,TGCGCCAGCAGCGTGGAGGGACAGGGCTATGGCTACACCTTC
14,TRBD1,TRBJ1-5,TRBV5-5,many,CASSRGQGNQPQHF,TGTGCCAGCAGCCGCGGACAGGGGAATCAGCCCCAGCATTTT
18,-,TRBJ2-6,TRBV20-1,many,CSAPPHGPQLSGANVLTF,TGCAGTGCCCCTCCCCATGGGCCCCAACTCTCTGGGGCCAACGTCCTGACTTTC
15,-,TRBJ1-5,TRBV24-1,many,CATSEGRLGNQPQHF,TGTGCCACCAGTGAAGGGCGGTTGGGCAATCAGCCCCAGCATTTT
15,TRBD1,TRBJ1-1,TRBV12-3/TRBV12-4,few,CASSGTGGRNTEAFF,TGTGCCAGCAGTGGGACAGGGGGAAGGAACACTGAAGCTTTCTTT
15,-,TRBJ2-1,TRBV5-1,many,CASSLVDRNYNEQFF,TGCGCCAGCAGCTTGGTAGACAGAAACTACAATGAGCAGTTCTTC
13,-,TRBJ1-1,TRBV15,-,CATSMDVDTEAFF,TGTGCCACCAGCATGGACGTGGACACTGAAGCTTTCTTT
14,TRBD2,TRBJ2-5,TRBV28,many,CASSSPGGGETQYF,TGTGCCAGCAGTTCCCCGGGAGGGGGAGAGACCCAGTACTTC
13,-,TRBJ2-5,TRBV21-1,many,CAEWRGTQETQYF,TGTGCCGAGTGGCGGGGGACCCAAGAGACCCAGTACTTC
16,TRBD2,TRBJ2-3,TRBV20-1,many,CSARGASGRRTDTQYF,TGCAGTGCTAGAGGGGCTAGCGGGAGGCGCACAGATACGCAGTATTTT
13,-,TRBJ2-5,TRBV6-6,few,CASRKATPYKQYF,TGTGCCAGCAGGAAGGCAACCCCCTACAAGCAGTACTTC
14,-,TRBJ1-5,TRBV4-1,-,CASGHRGGWEPQHF,TGCGCCAGCGGTCATCGCGGGGGGTGGGAGCCCCAGCATTTT